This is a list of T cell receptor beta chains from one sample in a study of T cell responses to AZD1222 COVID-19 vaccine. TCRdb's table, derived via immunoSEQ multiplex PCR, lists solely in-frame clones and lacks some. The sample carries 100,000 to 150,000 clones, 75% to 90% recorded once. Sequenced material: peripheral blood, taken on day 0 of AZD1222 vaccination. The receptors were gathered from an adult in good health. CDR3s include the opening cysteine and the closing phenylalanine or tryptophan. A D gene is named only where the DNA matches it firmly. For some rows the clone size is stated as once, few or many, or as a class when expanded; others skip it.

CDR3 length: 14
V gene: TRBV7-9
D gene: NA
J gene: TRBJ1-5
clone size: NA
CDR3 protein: CASSPRGGNQPQHF
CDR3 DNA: TGTGCCAGCAGCCCCAGGGGCGGCAATCAGCCCCAGCATTTT

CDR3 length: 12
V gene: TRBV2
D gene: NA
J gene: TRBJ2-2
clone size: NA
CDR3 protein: CASSRDTGELFF
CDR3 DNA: TGTGCCAGCAGTAGAGACACCGGGGAGCTGTTTTTT

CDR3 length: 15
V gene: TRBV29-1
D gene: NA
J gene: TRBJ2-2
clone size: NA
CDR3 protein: CSVEVATGRSGELFF
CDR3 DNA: TGCAGCGTTGAAGTTGCTACAGGGAGGTCCGGGGAGCTGTTTTTT

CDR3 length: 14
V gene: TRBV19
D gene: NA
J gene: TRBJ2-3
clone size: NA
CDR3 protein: CASKPNYSTDTQYF
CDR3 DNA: TGTGCCAGTAAACCAAACTATAGCACAGATACGCAGTATTTT

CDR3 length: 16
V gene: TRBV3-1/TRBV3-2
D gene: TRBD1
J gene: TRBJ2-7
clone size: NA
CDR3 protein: CASSQDLGQGAGEQYF
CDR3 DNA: TGTGCCAGCAGCCAAGATCTGGGACAGGGGGCAGGGGAGCAGTACTTC

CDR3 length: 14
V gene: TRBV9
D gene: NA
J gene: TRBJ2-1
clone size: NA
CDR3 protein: CASSEALGSNEQFF
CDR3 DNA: TGTGCCAGCAGCGAGGCGCTGGGATCCAATGAGCAGTTCTTC

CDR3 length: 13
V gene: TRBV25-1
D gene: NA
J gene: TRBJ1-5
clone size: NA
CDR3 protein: CASSGRTNQPQHF
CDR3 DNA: TGTGCCAGCAGTGGGCGGACCAATCAGCCCCAGCATTTT

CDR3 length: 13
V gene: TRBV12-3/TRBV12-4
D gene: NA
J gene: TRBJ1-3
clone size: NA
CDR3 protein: CASSFAAGNTIYF
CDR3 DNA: TGTGCCAGCAGTTTTGCAGCTGGAAACACCATATATTTT

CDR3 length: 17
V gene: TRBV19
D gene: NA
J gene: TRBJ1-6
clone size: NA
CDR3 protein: CASTPMGASSYNSPLHF
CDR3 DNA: TGTGCCAGTACCCCAATGGGTGCCAGCTCCTATAATTCACCCCTCCACTTT

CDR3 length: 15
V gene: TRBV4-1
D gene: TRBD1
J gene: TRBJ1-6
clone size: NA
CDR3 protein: CASSQPDRDNSPLHF
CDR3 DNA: TGCGCCAGCAGCCAACCCGACAGGGATAATTCACCCCTCCACTTT

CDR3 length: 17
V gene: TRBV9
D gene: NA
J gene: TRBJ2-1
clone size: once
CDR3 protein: CASSVAPSDSFYNEQFF
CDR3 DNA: TGTGCCAGCAGCGTAGCCCCGTCGGACAGTTTCTACAATGAGCAGTTCTTC

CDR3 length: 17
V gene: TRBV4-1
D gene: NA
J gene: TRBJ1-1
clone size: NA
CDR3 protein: CASSSLQGGRMNTEAFF
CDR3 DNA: TGCGCCAGCAGCTCTTTACAGGGAGGACGAATGAACACTGAAGCTTTCTTT

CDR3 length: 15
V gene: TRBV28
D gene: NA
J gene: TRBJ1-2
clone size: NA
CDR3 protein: CASSGSGALHYGYTF
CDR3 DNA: TGTGCCAGCAGTGGCAGCGGGGCGCTCCACTATGGCTACACCTTC

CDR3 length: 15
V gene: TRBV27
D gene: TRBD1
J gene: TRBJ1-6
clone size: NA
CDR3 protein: CASRFTGGLNSPPHF
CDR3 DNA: TGTGCCAGCAGGTTCACAGGGGGTCTGAATTCACCCCCCCACTTT

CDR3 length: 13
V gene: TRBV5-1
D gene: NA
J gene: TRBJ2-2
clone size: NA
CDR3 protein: CASKVGNTGELFF
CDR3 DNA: TGCGCCAGCAAAGTTGGTAACACCGGGGAGCTGTTTTTT

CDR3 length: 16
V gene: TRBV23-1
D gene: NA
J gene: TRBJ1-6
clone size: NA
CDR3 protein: CASSQPGETYNSPLHF
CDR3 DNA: TGCGCCAGCAGTCAACCAGGGGAGACCTATAATTCACCCCTCCACTTT

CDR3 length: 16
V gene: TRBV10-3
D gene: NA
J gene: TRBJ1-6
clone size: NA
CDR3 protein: CAISDRTGPYNSPLHF
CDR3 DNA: TGTGCCATCAGTGACAGGACGGGCCCCTATAATTCACCCCTCCACTTT

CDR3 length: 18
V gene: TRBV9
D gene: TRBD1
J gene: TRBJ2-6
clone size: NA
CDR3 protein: CASSIGTGTSSGANVLTF
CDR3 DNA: TGTGCCAGCAGCATCGGGACAGGGACAAGCTCTGGGGCCAACGTCCTGACTTTC

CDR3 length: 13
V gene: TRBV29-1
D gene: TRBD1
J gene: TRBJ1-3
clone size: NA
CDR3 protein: CSAPSTGGNTIYF
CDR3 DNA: TGCAGCGCACCTTCGACAGGGGGAAACACCATATATTTT

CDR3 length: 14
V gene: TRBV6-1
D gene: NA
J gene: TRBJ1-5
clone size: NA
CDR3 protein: CASSDMGFNQPQHF
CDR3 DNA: TGTGCCAGCAGTGATATGGGGTTCAATCAGCCCCAGCATTTT

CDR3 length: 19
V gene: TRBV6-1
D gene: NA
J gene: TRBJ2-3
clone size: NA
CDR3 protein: CASSEAIVTAGSTRDTQYF
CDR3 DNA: TGTGCCAGCAGTGAAGCTATCGTAACGGCGGGGTCGACAAGAGATACGCAGTATTTT

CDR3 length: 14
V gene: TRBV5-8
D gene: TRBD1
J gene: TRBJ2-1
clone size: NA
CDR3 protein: CASSPWDRAGEQFF
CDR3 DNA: TGTGCCAGCAGCCCGTGGGACAGGGCTGGTGAGCAGTTCTTC

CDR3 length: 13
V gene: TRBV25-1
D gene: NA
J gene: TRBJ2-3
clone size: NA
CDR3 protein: CASTPGWTDTQYF
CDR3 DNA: TGTGCCTCGACCCCAGGGTGGACAGATACGCAGTATTTT

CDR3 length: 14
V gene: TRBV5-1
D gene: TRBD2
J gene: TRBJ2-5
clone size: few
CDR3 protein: CASSLTSIEETQYF
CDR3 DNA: TGCGCCAGCAGCCTGACTAGCATTGAAGAGACCCAGTACTTC

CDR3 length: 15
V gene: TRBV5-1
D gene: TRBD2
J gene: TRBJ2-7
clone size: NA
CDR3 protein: CASSPRLAGGYEQYF
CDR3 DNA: TGCGCCAGCAGCCCTCGACTAGCGGGAGGCTACGAGCAGTACTTC

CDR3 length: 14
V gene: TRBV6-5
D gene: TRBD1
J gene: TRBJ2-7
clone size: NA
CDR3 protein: CASSYGTGAYEQYF
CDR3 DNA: TGTGCCAGCAGTTACGGGACAGGGGCCTACGAGCAGTACTTC

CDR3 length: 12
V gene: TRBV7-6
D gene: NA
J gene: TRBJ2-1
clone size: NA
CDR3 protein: CASSIMETEQFF
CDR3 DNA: TGTGCCAGCAGTATTATGGAGACTGAGCAGTTCTTC

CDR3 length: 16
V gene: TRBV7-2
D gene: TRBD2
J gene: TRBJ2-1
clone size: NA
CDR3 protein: CASSPLSGRAYNEQFF
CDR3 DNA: TGTGCCAGCAGCCCACTTAGCGGGAGGGCATACAATGAGCAGTTCTTC

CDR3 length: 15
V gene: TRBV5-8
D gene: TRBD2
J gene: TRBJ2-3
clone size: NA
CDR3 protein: CASSLAWGGGPTQYF
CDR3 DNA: TGTGCCAGCAGCTTGGCCTGGGGCGGGGGGCCTACGCAGTATTTT

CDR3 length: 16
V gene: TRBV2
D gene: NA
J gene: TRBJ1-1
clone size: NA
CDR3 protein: CASSERGAGTNTEAFF
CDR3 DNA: TGTGCCAGCAGTGAGAGAGGGGCAGGGACGAACACTGAAGCTTTCTTT

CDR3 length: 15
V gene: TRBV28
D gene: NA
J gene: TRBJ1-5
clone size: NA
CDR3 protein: CASSLGGTSNQPQHF
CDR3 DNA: TGTGCCAGCAGTTTAGGGGGAACTAGCAATCAGCCCCAGCATTTT

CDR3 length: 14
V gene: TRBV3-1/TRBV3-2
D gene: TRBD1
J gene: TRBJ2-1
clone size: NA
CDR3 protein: CASSVQGFRDEQFF
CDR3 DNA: TGTGCCAGCAGTGTACAGGGGTTTAGGGATGAGCAGTTCTTC

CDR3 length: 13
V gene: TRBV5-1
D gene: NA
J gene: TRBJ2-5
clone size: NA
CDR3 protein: CASSLGIRETQYF
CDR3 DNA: TGCGCCAGCAGCTTGGGGATTCGGGAGACCCAGTACTTC

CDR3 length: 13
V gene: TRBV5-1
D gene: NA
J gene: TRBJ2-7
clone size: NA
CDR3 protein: CASSLTLDYEQYF
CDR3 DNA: TGCGCCAGCAGCCTCACATTGGACTACGAGCAGTACTTC

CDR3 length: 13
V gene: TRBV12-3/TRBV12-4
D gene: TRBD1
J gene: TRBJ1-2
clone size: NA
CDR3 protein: CASSLALGGGYTF
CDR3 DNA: TGTGCCAGCAGTTTAGCGTTAGGGGGCGGCTACACCTTC

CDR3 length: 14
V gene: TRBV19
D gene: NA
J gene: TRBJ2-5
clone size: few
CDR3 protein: CASSPGRRQETQYF
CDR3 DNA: TGTGCCAGTAGTCCGGGACGCCGACAAGAGACCCAGTACTTC

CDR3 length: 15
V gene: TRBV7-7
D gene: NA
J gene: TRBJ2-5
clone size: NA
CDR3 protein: CASSLAGDAWETQYF
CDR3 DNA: TGTGCCAGCAGCTTGGCAGGGGACGCCTGGGAGACCCAGTACTTC

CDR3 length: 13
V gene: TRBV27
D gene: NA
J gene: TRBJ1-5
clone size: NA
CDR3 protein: CASSSLSDQPQHF
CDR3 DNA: TGTGCCAGCAGCTCTCTGTCCGATCAGCCCCAGCATTTT

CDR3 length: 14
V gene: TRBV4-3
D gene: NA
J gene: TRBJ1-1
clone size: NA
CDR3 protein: CASSQHPGTTEAFF
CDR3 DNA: TGCGCCAGCAGCCAACATCCGGGGACGACTGAAGCTTTCTTT

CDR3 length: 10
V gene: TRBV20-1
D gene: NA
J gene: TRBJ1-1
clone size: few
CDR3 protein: CRGEGTEAFF
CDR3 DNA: TGCAGGGGGGAGGGCACTGAAGCTTTCTTT

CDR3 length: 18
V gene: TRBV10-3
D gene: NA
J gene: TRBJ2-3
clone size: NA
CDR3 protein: CAISESRGGPMSTDTQYF
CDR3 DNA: TGTGCCATCAGTGAGTCCAGGGGGGGACCCATGAGCACAGATACGCAGTATTTT

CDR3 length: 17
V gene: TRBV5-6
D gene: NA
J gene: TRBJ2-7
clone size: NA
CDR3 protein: CASSIAGIVDSSYEQYF
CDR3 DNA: TGTGCCAGCAGCATAGCCGGGATAGTAGATTCTTCCTACGAGCAGTACTTC

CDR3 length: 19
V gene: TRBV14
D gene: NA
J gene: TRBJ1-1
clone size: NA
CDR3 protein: CASSNRDGMGVSSNTEAFF
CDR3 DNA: TGTGCCAGCAGCAATCGGGACGGAATGGGGGTATCTTCGAACACTGAAGCTTTCTTT

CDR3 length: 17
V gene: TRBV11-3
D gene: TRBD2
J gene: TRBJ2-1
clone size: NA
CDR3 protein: CASSSVGFGLADNEQFF
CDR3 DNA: TGTGCCAGCAGCTCCGTAGGGTTCGGACTAGCGGACAATGAGCAGTTCTTC

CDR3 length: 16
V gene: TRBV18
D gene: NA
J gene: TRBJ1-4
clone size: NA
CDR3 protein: CASSPGQGATNEKLFF
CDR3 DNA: TGTGCCAGCTCACCAGGCCAAGGTGCAACTAATGAAAAACTGTTTTTT

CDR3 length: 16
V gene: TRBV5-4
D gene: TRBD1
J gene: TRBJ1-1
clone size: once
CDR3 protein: CASSWGGQGVGTEAFF
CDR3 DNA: TGTGCCAGCAGCTGGGGAGGACAGGGTGTCGGCACTGAAGCTTTCTTT

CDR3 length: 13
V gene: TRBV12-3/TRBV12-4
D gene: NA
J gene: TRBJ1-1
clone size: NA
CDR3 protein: CASSQDANTEAFF
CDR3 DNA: TGTGCCAGCAGCCAGGATGCGAACACTGAAGCTTTCTTT

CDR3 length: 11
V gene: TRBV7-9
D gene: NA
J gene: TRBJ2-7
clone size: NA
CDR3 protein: CASSNTDEQYF
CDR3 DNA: TGTGCCAGCAGCAACACGGACGAGCAGTACTTC

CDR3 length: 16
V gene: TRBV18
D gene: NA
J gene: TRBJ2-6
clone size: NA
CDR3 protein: CASSPKGVSGANVLTF
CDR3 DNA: TGTGCCAGCTCACCGAAAGGAGTCTCTGGGGCCAACGTCCTGACTTTC

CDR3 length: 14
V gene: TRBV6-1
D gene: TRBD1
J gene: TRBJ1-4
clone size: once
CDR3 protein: CASSETGGGKKLFF
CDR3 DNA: TGTGCCAGCAGTGAAACAGGGGGAGGAAAAAAACTGTTTTTT

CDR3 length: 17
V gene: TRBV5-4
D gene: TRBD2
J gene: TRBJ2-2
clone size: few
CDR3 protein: CASSWTSGRAYTGELFF
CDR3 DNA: TGTGCCAGCAGCTGGACTAGCGGGAGGGCCTACACCGGGGAGCTGTTTTTT

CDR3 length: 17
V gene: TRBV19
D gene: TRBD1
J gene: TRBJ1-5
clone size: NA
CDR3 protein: CASSTDRERKSNQPQHF
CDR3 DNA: TGTGCCAGTAGTACGGACAGGGAGAGGAAAAGCAATCAGCCCCAGCATTTT

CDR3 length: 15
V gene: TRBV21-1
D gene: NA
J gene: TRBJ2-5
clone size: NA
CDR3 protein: CAIILIRDRQETQYF
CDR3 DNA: TGTGCCATCATTCTAATCCGGGACAGACAAGAGACCCAGTACTTC